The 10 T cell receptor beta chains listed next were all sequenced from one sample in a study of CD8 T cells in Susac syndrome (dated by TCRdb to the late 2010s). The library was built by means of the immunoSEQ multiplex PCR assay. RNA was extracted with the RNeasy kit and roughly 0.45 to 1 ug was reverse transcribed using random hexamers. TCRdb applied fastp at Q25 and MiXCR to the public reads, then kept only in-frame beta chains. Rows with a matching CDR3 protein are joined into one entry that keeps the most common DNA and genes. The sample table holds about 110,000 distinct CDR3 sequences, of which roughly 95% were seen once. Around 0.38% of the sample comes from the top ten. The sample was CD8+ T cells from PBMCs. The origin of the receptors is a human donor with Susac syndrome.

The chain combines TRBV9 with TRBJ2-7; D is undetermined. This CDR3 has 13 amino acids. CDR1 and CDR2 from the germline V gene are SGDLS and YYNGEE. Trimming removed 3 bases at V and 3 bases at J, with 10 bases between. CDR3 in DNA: TGTGCCAGCAGCGAGGAACCCCTCTACGAGCAGTACTTC. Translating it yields CASSEEPLYEQYF.

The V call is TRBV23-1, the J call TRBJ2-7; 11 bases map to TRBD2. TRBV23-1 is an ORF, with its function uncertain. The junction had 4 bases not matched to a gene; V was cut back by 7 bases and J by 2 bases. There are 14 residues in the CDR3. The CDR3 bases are TGCGCCAGCAATGGGACTAGCGGCACCTACGAGCAGTACTTC. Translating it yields CASNGTSGTYEQYF.

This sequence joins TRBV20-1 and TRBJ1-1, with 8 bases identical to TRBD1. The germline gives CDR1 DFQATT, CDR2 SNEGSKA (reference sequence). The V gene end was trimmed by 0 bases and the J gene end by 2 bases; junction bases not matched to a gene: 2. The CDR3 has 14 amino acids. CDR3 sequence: CSARDQGANTEAFF. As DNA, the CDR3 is TGCAGTGCTAGAGATCAGGGGGCTAACACTGAAGCTTTCTTT.

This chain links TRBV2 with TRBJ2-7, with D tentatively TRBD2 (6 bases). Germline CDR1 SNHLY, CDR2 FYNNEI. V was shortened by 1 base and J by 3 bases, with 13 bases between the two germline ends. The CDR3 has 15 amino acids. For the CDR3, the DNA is TGTGCCAGCAGTGAAGGTGGCGGGGTTCTCTACGAGCAGTACTTC. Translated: CASSEGGGVLYEQYF.

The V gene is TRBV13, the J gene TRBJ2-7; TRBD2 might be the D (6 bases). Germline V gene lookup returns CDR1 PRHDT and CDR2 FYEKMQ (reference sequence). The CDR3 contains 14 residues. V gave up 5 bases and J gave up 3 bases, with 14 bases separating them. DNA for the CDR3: TGTGCCAGCAGCCTGGTGACGGGGGACTACGAGCAGTACTTC. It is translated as CASSLVTGDYEQYF.

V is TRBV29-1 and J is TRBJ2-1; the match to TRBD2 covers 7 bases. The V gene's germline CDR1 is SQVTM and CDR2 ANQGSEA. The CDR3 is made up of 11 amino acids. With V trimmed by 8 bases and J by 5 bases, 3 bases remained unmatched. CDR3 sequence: CSLGGDNEQFF. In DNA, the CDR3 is TGCAGCCTGGGGGGGGACAATGAGCAGTTCTTC.

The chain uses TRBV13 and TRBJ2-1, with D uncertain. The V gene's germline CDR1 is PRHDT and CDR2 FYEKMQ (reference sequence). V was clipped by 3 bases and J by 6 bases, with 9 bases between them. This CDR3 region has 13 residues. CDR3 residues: CASSFAPSNEQFF. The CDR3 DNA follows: TGTGCCAGCAGCTTCGCACCATCCAATGAGCAGTTCTTC.

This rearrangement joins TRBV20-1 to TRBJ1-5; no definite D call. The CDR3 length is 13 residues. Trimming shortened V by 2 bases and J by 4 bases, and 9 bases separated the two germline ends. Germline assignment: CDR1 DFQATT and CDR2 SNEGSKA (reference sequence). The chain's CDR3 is CSARNGPNQPQHF. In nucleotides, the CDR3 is TGCAGTGCTAGAAACGGTCCTAATCAGCCCCAGCATTTT.

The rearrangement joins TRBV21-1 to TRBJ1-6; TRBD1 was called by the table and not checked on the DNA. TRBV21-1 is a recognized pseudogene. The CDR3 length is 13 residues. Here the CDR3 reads CAAQDREASPLHF. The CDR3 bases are TGTGCCGCTCAGGACAGGGAAGCTTCACCCCTCCACTTT.

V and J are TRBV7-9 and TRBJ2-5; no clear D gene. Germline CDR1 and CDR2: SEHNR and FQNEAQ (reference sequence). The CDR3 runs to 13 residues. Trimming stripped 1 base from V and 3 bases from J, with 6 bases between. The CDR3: CASSLDSKETQYF. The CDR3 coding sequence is TGTGCCAGCAGCTTAGACTCGAAAGAGACCCAGTACTTC.